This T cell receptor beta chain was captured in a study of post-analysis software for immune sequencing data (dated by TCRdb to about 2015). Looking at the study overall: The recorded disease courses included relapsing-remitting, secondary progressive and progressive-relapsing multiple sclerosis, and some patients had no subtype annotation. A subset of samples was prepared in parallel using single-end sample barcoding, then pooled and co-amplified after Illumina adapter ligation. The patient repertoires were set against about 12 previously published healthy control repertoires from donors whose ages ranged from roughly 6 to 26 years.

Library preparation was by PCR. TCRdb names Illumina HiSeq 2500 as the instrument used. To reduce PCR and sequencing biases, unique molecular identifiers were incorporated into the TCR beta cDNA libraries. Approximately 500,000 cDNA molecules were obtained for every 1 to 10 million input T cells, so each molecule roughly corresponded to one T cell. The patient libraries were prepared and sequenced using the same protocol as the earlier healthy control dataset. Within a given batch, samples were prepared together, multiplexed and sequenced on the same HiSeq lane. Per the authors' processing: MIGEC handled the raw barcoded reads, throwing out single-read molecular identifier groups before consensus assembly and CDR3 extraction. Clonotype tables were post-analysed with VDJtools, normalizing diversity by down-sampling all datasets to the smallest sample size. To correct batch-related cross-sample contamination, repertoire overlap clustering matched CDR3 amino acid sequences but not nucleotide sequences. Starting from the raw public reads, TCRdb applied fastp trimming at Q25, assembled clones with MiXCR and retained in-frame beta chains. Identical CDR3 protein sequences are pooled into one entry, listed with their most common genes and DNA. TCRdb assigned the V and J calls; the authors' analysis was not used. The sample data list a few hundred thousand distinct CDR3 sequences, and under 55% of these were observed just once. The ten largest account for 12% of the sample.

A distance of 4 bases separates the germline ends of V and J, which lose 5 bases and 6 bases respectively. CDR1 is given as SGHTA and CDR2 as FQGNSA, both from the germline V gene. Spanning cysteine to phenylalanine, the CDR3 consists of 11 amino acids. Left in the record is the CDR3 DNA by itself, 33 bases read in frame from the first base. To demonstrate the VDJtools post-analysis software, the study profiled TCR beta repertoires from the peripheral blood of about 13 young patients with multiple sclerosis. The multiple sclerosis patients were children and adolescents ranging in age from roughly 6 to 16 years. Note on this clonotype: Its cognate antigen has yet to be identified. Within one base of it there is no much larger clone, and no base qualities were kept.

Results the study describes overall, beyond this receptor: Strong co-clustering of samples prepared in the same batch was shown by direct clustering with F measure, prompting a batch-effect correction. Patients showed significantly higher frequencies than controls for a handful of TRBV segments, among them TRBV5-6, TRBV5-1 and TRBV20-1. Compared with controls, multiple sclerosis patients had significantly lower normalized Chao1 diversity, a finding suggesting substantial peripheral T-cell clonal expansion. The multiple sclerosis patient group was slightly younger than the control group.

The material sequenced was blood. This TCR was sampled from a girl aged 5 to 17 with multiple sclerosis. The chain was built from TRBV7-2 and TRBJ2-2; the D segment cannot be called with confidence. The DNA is TGTGCCAGCAGCCCCCCCGGGGAGCTGTTTTTT. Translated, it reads CASSPPGELFF.